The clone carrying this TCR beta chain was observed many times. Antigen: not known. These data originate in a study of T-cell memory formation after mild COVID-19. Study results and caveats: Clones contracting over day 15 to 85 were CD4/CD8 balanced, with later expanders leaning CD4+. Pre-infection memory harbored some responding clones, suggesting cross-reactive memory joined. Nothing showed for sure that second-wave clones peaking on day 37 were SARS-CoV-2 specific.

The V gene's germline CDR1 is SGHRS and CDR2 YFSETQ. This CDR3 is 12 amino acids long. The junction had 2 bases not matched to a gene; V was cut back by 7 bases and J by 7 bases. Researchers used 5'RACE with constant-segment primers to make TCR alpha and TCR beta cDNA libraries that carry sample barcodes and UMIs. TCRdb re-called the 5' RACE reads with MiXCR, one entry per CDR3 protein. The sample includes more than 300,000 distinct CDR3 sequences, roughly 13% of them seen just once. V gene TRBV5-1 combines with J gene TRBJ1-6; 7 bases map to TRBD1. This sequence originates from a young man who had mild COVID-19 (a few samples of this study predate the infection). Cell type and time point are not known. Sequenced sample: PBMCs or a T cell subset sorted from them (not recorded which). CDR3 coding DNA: TGCGCCAGCCGACAGGGCAATTCACCCCTCCACTTT. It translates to CASRQGNSPLHF. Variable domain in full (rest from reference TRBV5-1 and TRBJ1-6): KAGVTQTPRYLIKTRGQQVTLSCSPISGHRSVSWYQQTPGQGLQFLFEYFSETQRNKGNFPGRFSGRQFSNSRSEMNVSTLELGDSALYLCASRQGNSPLHFGNGTRLTVT.